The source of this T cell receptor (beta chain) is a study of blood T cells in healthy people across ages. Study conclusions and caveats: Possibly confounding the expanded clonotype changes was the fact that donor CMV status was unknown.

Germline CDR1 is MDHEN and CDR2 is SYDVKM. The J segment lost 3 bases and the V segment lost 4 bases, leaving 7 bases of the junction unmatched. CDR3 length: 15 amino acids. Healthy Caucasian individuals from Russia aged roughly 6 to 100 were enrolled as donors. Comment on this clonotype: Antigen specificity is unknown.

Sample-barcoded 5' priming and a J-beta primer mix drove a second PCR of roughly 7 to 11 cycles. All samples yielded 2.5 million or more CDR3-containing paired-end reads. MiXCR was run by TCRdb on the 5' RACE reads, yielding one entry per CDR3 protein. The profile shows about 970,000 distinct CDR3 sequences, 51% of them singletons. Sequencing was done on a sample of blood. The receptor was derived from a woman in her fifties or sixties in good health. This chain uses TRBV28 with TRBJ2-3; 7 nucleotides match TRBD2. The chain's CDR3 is CASSSAGVVTDTQYF. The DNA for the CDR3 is TGTGCCAGCAGTTCTGCGGGGGTGGTAACAGATACGCAGTATTTT.